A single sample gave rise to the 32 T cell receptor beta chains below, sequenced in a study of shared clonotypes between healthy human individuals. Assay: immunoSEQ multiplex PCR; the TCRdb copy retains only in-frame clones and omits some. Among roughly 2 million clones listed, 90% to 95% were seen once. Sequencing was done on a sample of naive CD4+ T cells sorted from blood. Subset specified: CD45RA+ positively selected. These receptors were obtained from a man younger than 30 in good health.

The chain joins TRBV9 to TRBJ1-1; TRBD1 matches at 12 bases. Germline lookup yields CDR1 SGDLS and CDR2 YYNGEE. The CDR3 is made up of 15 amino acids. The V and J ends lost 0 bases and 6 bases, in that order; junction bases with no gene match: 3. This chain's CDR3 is CASSVEGQGASEAFF. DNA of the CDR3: TGTGCCAGCAGCGTAGAGGGACAGGGGGCCTCTGAAGCTTTCTTT.

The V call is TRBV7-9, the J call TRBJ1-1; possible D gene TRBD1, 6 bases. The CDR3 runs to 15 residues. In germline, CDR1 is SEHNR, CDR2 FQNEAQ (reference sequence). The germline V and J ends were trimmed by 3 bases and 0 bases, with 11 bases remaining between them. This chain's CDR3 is CASSLDSSMNTEAFF. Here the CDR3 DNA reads TGTGCCAGCAGCTTGGACAGTTCCATGAACACTGAAGCTTTCTTT.

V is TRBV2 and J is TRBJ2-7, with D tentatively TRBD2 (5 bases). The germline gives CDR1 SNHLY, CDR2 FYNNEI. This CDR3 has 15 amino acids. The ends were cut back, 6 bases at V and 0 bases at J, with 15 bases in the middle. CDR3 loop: CASSPPLAGSYEQYF. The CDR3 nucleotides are TGTGCCAGCAGCCCCCCCCTAGCAGGCTCCTACGAGCAGTACTTC.

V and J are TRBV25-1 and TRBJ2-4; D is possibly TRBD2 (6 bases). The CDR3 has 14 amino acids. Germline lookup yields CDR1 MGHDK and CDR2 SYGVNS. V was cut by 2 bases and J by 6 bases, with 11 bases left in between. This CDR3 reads CASSERLAANIQYF. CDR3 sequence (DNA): TGTGCCAGCAGTGAAAGGTTAGCGGCAAACATTCAGTACTTC.

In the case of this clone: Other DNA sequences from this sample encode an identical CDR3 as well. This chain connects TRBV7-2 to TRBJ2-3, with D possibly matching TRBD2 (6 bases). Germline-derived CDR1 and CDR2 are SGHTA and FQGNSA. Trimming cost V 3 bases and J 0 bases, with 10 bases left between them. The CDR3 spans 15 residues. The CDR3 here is CASSFGGASTDTQYF. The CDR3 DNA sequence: TGTGCCAGCAGCTTCGGCGGGGCTAGCACAGATACGCAGTATTTT.

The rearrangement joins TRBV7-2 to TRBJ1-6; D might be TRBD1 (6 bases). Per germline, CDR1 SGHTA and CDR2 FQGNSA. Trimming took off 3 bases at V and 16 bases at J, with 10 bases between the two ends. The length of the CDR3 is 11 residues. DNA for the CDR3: TGTGCCAGCAGCTTCGACAGGATTCTCCACTTT. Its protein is CASSFDRILHF.

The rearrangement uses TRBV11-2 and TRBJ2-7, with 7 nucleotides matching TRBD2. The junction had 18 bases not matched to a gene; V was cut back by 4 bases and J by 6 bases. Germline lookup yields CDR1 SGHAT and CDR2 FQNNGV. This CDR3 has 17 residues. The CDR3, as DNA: TGTGCCAGCAGCTCATATCTGGGATCCCTACCGGGGGGCGAGCAGTACTTC. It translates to CASSSYLGSLPGGEQYF.

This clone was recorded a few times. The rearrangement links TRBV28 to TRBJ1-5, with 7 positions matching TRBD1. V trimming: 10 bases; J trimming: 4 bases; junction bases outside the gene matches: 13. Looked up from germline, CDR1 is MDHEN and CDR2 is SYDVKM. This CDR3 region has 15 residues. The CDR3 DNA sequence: TGTGCCATTAGGGGGCCGCAGGGCACAAATCAGCCCCAGCATTTT. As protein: CAIRGPQGTNQPQHF.

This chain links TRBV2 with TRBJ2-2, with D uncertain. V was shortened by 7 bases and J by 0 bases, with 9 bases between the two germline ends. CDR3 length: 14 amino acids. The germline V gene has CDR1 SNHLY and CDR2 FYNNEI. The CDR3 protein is CASKRNTNTGELFF. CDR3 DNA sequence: TGTGCCAGCAAACGAAACACGAACACCGGGGAGCTGTTTTTT.

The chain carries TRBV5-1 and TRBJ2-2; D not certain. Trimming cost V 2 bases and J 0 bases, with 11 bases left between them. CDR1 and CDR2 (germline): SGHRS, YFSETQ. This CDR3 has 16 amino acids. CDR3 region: CASSFTGGANTGELFF. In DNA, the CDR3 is TGCGCCAGCAGCTTTACGGGTGGGGCGAACACCGGGGAGCTGTTTTTT.

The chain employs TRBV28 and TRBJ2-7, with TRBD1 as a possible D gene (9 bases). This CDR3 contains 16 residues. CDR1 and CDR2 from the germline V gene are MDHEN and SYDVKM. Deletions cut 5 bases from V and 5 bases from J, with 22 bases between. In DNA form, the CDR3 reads TGTGCCAGCAGTCCCGCGGGGGGACAGGGTCTCGACGAGCAGTACTTC. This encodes CASSPAGGQGLDEQYF.

Written as DNA, the CDR3 is TGTGCTAGTGGTTTTGCGGGCCCAAAGCGGGAGCAGTTCTTC. This encodes CASGFAGPKREQFF. The V call is TRBV12-5, the J call TRBJ2-1; maybe TRBD2 (5 bases). CDR1 is LGHNT, CDR2 FRNRAP, per germline. Trimming shortened V by 3 bases and J by 10 bases, and 16 bases separated the two germline ends. CDR3 length: 14 residues.

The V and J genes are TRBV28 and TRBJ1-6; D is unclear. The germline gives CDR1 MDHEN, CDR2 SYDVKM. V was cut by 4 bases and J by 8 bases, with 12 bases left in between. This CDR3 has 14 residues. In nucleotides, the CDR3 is TGTGCCAGCAGTTCCGGCTTCGAGGATTCACCCCTCCACTTT. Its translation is CASSSGFEDSPLHF.

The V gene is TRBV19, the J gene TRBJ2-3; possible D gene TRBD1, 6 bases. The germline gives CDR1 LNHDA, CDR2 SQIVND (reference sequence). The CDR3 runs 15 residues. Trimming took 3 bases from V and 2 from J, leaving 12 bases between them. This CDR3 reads CASSIQDSFTDTQYF. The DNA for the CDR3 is TGTGCCAGTAGTATCCAGGACAGCTTCACAGATACGCAGTATTTT. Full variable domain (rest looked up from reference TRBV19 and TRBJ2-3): DGGITQSPKYLFRKEGQNVTLSCEQNLNHDAMYWYRQDPGQGLRLIYYSQIVNDFQKGDIAEGYSVSREKKESFPLTVTSAQKNPTAFYLCASSIQDSFTDTQYFGPGTRLTVL.

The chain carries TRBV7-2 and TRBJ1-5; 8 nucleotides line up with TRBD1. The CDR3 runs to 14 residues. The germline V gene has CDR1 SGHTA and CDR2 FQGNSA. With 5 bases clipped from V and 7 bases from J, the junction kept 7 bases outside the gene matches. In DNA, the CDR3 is TGTGCCAGCAGCCTTAGACAGGGGTGGCAGCCCCAGCATTTT. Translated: CASSLRQGWQPQHF.

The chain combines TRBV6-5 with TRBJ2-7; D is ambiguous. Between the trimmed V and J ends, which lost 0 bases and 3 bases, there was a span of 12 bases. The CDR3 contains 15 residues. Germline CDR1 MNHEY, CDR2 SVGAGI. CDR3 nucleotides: TGTGCCAGCAGTTACTCGCGTACTTTAAACTACGAGCAGTACTTC. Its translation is CASSYSRTLNYEQYF.

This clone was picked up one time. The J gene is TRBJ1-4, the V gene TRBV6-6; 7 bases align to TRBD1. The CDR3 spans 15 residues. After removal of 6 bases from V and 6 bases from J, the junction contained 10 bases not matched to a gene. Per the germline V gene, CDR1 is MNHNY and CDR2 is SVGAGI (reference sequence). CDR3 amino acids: CASRKEGGGDEKLFF. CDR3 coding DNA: TGTGCCAGCAGAAAGGAGGGAGGGGGCGATGAAAAACTGTTTTTT.

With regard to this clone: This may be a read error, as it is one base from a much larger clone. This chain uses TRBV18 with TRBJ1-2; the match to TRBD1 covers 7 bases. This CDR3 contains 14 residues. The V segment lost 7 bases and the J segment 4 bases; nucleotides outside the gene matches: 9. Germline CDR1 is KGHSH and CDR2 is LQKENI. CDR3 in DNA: TGTGCCAGCTTACCTACAGGGGACAGCTATGGCTACACCTTC. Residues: CASLPTGDSYGYTF.

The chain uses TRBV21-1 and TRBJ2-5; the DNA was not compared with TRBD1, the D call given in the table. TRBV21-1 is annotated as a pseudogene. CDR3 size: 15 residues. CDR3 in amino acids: CASSKGETGLETQYF. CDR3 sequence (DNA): TGTGCCAGCAGCAAAGGGGAGACAGGGTTGGAGACCCAGTACTTC.

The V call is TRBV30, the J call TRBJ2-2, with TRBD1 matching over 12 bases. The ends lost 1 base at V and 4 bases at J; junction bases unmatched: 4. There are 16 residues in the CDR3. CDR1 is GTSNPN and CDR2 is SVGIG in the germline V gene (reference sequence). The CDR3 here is CAWSGDRGLFTGELFF. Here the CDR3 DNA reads TGTGCCTGGAGTGGGGACAGGGGGCTGTTCACCGGGGAGCTGTTTTTT.

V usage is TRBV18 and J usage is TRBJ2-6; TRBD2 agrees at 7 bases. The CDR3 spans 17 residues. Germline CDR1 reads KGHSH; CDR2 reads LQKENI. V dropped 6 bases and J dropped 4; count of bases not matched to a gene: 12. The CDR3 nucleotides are TGTGCCAGCTCCCCCGCGGGCGCGGGAGCGGGGGCCAACGTCCTGACTTTC. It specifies CASSPAGAGAGANVLTF.

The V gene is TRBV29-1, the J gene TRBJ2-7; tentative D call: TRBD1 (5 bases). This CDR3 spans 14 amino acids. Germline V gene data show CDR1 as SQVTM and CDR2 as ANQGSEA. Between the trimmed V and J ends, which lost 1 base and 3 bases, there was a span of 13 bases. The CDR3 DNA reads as TGCAGCGTTGAAGTGCAGGGTAAAGTCTACGAGCAGTACTTC. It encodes CSVEVQGKVYEQYF.

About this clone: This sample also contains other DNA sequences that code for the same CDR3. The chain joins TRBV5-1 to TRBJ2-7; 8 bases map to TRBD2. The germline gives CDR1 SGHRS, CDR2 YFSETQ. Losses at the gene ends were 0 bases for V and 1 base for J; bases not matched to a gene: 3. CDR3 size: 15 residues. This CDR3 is CASSLDGRASYEQYF. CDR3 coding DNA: TGCGCCAGCAGCTTGGACGGGAGGGCTTCCTACGAGCAGTACTTC.

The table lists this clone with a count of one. CDR3 sequence (DNA): TGCGCCAGCAGTGACTTCCTAGCGGGGGGGCCGAATGAGCAGTTCTTC. Amino acids: CASSDFLAGGPNEQFF. This chain connects TRBV10-2 to TRBJ2-1, with 12 bases matching TRBD2. J lost 7 bases, V lost 3 bases, and 7 bases had no gene match. Germline lookup yields CDR1 WSHSY and CDR2 SAAADI. This CDR3 spans 16 amino acids.

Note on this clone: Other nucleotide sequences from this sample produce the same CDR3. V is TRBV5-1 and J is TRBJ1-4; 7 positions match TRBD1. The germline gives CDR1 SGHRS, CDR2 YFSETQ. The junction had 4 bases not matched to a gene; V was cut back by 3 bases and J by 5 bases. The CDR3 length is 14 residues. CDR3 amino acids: CASSSGQANEKLFF. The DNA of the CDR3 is TGCGCCAGCAGCTCTGGACAGGCAAATGAAAAACTGTTTTTT.

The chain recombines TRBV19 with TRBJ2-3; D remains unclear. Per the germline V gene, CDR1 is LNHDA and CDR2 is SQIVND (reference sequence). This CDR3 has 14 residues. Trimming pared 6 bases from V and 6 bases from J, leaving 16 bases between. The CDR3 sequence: CASRRARFLDTQYF. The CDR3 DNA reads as TGTGCCAGTAGAAGGGCTAGGTTTTTGGATACGCAGTATTTT.

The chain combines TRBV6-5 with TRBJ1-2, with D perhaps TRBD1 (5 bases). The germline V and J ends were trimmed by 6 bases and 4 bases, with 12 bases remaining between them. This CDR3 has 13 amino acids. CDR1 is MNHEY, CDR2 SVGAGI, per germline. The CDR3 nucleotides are TGTGCCAGCAGCCCCGACAGAGTCTATGGCTACACCTTC. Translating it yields CASSPDRVYGYTF.

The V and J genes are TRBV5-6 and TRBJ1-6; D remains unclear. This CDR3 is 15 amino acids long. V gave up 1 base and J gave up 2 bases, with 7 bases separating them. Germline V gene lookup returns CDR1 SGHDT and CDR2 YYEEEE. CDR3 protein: CASSLRGTYNSPLHF. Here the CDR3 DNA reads TGTGCCAGCAGCTTGCGGGGAACCTATAATTCACCCCTCCACTTT.

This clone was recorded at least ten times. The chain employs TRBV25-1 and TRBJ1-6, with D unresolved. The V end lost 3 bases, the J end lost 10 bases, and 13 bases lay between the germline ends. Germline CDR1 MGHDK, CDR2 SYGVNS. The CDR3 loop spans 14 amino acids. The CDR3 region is CASSDWPDRSPLHF. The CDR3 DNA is TGTGCCAGCAGTGATTGGCCGGATCGATCACCCCTCCACTTT. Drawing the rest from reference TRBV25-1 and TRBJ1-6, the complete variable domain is EADIYQTPRYLVIGTGKKITLECSQTMGHDKMYWYQQDPGMELHLIHYSYGVNSTEKGDLSSESTVSRIRTEHFPLTLESARPSHTSQYLCASSDWPDRSPLHFGNGTRLTVT.

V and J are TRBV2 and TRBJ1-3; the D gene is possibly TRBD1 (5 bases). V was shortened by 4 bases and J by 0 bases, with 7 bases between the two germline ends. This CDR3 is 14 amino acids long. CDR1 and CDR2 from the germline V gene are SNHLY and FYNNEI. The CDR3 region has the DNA TGTGCCAGCAGTGGGACACCCTCTGGAAACACCATATATTTT. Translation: CASSGTPSGNTIYF.

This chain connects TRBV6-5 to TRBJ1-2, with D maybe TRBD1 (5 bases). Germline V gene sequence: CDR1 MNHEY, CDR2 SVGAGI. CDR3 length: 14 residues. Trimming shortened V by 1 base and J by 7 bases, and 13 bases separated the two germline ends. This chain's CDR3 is CASSYFAREGGYTF. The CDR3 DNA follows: TGTGCCAGCAGTTACTTCGCCAGGGAAGGTGGCTACACCTTC.

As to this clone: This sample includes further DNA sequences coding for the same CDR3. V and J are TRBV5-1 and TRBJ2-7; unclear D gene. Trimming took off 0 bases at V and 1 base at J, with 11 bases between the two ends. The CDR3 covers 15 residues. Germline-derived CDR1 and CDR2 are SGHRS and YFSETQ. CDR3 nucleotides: TGCGCCAGCAGCTTGGGTTCAGGTCCTTCCTACGAGCAGTACTTC. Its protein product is CASSLGSGPSYEQYF.